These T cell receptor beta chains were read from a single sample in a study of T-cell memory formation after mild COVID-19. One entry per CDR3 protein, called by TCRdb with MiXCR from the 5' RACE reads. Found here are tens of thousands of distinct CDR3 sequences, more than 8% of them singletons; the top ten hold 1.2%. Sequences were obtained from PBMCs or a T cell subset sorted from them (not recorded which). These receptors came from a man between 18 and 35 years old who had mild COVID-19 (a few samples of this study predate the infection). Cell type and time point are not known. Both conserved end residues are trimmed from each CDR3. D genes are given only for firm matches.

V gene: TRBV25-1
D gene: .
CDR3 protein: ASSEDTFYNEQF

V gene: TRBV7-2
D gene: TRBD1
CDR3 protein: ASSLAPGTGQETQY

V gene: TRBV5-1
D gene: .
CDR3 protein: ASSFVAPDEKLF

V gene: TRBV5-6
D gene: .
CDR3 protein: ASSYSPSGSGETQY

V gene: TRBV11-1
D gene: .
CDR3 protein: ASSLAVGSTDTQY

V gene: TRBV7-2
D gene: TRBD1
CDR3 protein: ASSADRGRQPQH

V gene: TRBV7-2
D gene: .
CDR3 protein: ASSWVNNQPQH

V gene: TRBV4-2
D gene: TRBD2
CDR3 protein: ASSPSGTSGGAGEQY

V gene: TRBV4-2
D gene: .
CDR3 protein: ASSQVGGGPNTGELF

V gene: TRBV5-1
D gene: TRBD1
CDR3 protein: ASSTTGSDGPQH

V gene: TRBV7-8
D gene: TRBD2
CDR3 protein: ASSLGFLAGRPRTDTQY

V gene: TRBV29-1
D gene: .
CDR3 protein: SVEDPRSSDTQY

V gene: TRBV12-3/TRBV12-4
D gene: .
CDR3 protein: ASHSGGSETQY

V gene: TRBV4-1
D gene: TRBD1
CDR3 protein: ASSYGQGPNSFRKLF

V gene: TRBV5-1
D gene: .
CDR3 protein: ASSLGTARSEQY

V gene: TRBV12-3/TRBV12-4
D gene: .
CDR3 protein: ASSLADTEAF

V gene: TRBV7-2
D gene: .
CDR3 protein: ASSLASLGTQY

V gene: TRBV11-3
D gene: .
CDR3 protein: ASSSGGGPYNEQF

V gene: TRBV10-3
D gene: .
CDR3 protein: AISDLGGDTQY

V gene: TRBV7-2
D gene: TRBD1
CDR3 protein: AGTGTGEFYGYT

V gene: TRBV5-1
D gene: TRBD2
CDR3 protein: ASSLASGASDTQY

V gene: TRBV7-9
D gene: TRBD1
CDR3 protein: ASSSGQGNFQETQY

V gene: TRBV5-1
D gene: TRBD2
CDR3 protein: ASSVGTTNEQF

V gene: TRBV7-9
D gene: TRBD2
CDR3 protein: ASSAGLAPDTQY

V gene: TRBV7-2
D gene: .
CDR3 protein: ASSLDKHGAQTQY

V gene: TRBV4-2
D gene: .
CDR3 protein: ASSQSRQSGTGELF